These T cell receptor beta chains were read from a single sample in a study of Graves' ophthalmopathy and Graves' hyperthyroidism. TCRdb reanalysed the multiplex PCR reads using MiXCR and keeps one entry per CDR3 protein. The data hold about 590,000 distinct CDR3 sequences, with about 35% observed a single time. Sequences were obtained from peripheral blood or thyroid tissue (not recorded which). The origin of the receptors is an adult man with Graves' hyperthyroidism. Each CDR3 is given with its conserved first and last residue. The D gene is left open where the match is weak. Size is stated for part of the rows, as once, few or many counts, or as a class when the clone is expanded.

cdr3_aa: CATRETRPLGTEAFF; cdr3_nt: TGTGCCACCAGGGAAACCAGACCGCTGGGCACTGAAGCTTTCTTT; j_call: TRBJ1-1; d_call: .; clone_size: .; v_call: TRBV10-3
cdr3_aa: CASSYSGRMNTGELFF; cdr3_nt: TGTGCCAGCAGTTACTCTGGGCGGATGAACACCGGGGAGCTGTTTTTT; j_call: TRBJ2-2; d_call: .; clone_size: many; v_call: TRBV6-5
cdr3_aa: CASSRDSSSGANVLTF; cdr3_nt: TGTGCCAGCAGCCGGGACAGTAGCTCTGGGGCCAACGTCCTGACTTTC; j_call: TRBJ2-6; d_call: TRBD1; clone_size: .; v_call: TRBV7-2
cdr3_aa: CSVDGQGSRETQYF; cdr3_nt: TGCAGCGTTGACGGGCAGGGGAGTAGGGAGACCCAGTACTTC; j_call: TRBJ2-5; d_call: .; clone_size: many; v_call: TRBV29-1
cdr3_aa: CASSPGTEPQETQYF; cdr3_nt: TGTGCCAGCAGCCCAGGGACGGAGCCCCAAGAGACCCAGTACTTC; j_call: TRBJ2-5; d_call: .; clone_size: .; v_call: TRBV5-6
cdr3_aa: CSARQGTHYNEQFF; cdr3_nt: TGCAGTGCTAGACAGGGGACCCACTACAATGAGCAGTTCTTC; j_call: TRBJ2-1; d_call: .; clone_size: .; v_call: TRBV20-1
cdr3_aa: CASSLSGLGTDTQYF; cdr3_nt: TGTGCCAGCAGCTTAAGCGGATTAGGCACAGATACGCAGTATTTT; j_call: TRBJ2-3; d_call: .; clone_size: few; v_call: TRBV7-2
cdr3_aa: CASSPGGSGNQPQHF; cdr3_nt: TGTGCCAGCAGCCCTGGAGGATCAGGCAATCAGCCCCAGCATTTT; j_call: TRBJ1-5; d_call: .; clone_size: once; v_call: TRBV7-9
cdr3_aa: CASSLSRTANTEAFF; cdr3_nt: TGTGCCAGCAGTTTATCGAGGACAGCTAACACTGAAGCTTTCTTT; j_call: TRBJ1-1; d_call: .; clone_size: .; v_call: TRBV7-2
cdr3_aa: CASKMQLAFTGELFF; cdr3_nt: TGTGCCAGCAAGATGCAACTAGCGTTCACCGGGGAGCTGTTTTTT; j_call: TRBJ2-2; d_call: TRBD2; clone_size: few; v_call: TRBV2
cdr3_aa: CATSDPGLNTGELFF; cdr3_nt: TGTGCCACCAGTGATCCGGGGTTAAACACCGGGGAGCTGTTTTTT; j_call: TRBJ2-2; d_call: .; clone_size: many; v_call: TRBV24-1
cdr3_aa: CASSRDRGDVSPLHF; cdr3_nt: TGTGCCAGCAGCCGGGACAGGGGGGATGTTTCACCCCTCCACTTT; j_call: TRBJ1-6; d_call: TRBD1; clone_size: many; v_call: TRBV13
cdr3_aa: CASSLHPIAAETQYF; cdr3_nt: TGTGCCAGCAGCTTACATCCCATAGCGGCAGAGACCCAGTACTTC; j_call: TRBJ2-5; d_call: .; clone_size: .; v_call: TRBV7-9
cdr3_aa: CASSGTRPYEQYF; cdr3_nt: TGTGCCAGCAGCGGGACTAGACCCTACGAGCAGTACTTC; j_call: TRBJ2-7; d_call: TRBD2; clone_size: .; v_call: TRBV5-8
cdr3_aa: CASSQDLLGYGYTF; cdr3_nt: TGTGCCAGCAGCCAAGACCTTCTCGGCTATGGCTACACCTTC; j_call: TRBJ1-2; d_call: .; clone_size: few; v_call: TRBV3-1
cdr3_aa: CASSGPNMNTEAFF; cdr3_nt: TGTGCCAGCAGCGGACCGAATATGAACACTGAAGCTTTCTTT; j_call: TRBJ1-1; d_call: .; clone_size: once; v_call: TRBV9
cdr3_aa: CSVGRSYEQYF; cdr3_nt: TGCAGCGTTGGGCGGTCCTACGAGCAGTACTTC; j_call: TRBJ2-7; d_call: .; clone_size: .; v_call: TRBV29-1
cdr3_aa: CAISFFGTDNNEQYF; cdr3_nt: TGTGCCATCAGTTTTTTCGGGACAGATAACAATGAGCAGTACTTC; j_call: TRBJ2-7; d_call: TRBD1; clone_size: .; v_call: TRBV10-3
cdr3_aa: CASSGWVTGANVLTF; cdr3_nt: TGTGCCAGCAGCGGCTGGGTTACTGGGGCCAACGTCCTGACTTTC; j_call: TRBJ2-6; d_call: .; clone_size: .; v_call: TRBV14
cdr3_aa: CASSADTGSSYEQYF; cdr3_nt: TGTGCCAGCAGCGCAGACACAGGGAGCTCCTACGAGCAGTACTTC; j_call: TRBJ2-7; d_call: .; clone_size: .; v_call: TRBV9
cdr3_aa: CASSQLPGQGIGGNQPQHF; cdr3_nt: TGCGCCAGCAGCCAATTGCCGGGACAGGGTATCGGGGGCAATCAGCCCCAGCATTTT; j_call: TRBJ1-5; d_call: TRBD1; clone_size: .; v_call: TRBV4-1
cdr3_aa: CASSQDLGQAQETQYF; cdr3_nt: TGTGCCAGCAGCCAAGATTTAGGACAGGCTCAAGAGACCCAGTACTTC; j_call: TRBJ2-5; d_call: TRBD1; clone_size: few; v_call: TRBV3-1
cdr3_aa: CASSPTMTGFYEQYF; cdr3_nt: TGTGCCAGCAGTCCTACGATGACAGGGTTCTACGAGCAGTACTTC; j_call: TRBJ2-7; d_call: TRBD1; clone_size: few; v_call: TRBV7-9
cdr3_aa: CASSPTSLRVQNTEAFF; cdr3_nt: TGTGCCAGCAGCCCCACAAGTTTACGGGTCCAGAACACTGAAGCTTTCTTT; j_call: TRBJ1-1; d_call: .; clone_size: many; v_call: TRBV14
cdr3_aa: CASSNTGGRSGYTF; cdr3_nt: TGCGCCAGCAGTAATACAGGGGGCAGATCGGGCTACACCTTC; j_call: TRBJ1-2; d_call: TRBD1; clone_size: .; v_call: TRBV10-2
cdr3_aa: CASSIQEDSDYGYTF; cdr3_nt: TGTGCCAGCAGCATACAGGAGGACAGCGACTATGGCTACACCTTC; j_call: TRBJ1-2; d_call: .; clone_size: .; v_call: TRBV7-9
cdr3_aa: CASSFMNTEAFF; cdr3_nt: TGTGCCAGCAGCTTTATGAACACTGAAGCTTTCTTT; j_call: TRBJ1-1; d_call: .; clone_size: many; v_call: TRBV7-2
cdr3_aa: CASSFGHSGANVLTF; cdr3_nt: TGTGCCAGCAGTTTCGGTCACTCTGGGGCCAACGTCCTGACTTTC; j_call: TRBJ2-6; d_call: .; clone_size: .; v_call: TRBV12-3/TRBV12-4
cdr3_aa: CASSVGGATRNEQFF; cdr3_nt: TGTGCCAGCAGCGTCGGTGGGGCCACGAGAAATGAGCAGTTCTTC; j_call: TRBJ2-1; d_call: .; clone_size: .; v_call: TRBV9
cdr3_aa: CASREPGQGALSGYEQYF; cdr3_nt: TGTGCCAGCAGGGAACCGGGACAGGGGGCGCTGTCTGGGTACGAGCAGTACTTC; j_call: TRBJ2-7; d_call: TRBD1; clone_size: once; v_call: TRBV7-9
cdr3_aa: CAISETPSREQFF; cdr3_nt: TGTGCCATCAGTGAAACCCCCTCAAGGGAGCAGTTCTTC; j_call: TRBJ2-1; d_call: .; clone_size: few; v_call: TRBV10-3